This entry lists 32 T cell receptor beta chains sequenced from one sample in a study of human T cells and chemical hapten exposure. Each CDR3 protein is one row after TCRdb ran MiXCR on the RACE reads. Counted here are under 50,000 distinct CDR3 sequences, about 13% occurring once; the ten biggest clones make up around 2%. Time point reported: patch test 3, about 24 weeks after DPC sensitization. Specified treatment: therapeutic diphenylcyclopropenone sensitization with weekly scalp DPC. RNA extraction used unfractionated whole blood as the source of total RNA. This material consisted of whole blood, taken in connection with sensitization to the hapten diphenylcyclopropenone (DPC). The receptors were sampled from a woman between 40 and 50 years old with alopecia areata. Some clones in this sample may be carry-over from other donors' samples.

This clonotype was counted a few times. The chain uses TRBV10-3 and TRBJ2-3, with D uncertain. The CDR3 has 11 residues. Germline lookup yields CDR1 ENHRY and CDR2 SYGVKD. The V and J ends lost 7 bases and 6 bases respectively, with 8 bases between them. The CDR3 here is CAIKLQDTQYF. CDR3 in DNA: TGTGCCATCAAGCTTCAGGATACGCAGTATTTT.

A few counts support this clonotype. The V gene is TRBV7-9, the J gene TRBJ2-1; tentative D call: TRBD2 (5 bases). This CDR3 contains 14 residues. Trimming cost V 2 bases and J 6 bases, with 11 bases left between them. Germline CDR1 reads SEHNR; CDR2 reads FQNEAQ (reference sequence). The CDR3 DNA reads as TGTGCCAGCAGCTTACGGGGAGACGGCAATGAGCAGTTCTTC. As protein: CASSLRGDGNEQFF.

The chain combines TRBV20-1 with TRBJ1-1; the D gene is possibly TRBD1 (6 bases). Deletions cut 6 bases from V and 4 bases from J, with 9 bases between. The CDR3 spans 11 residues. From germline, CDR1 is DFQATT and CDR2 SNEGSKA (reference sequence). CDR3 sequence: CSAYRATEAFF. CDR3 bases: TGCAGTGCCTACAGGGCCACTGAAGCTTTCTTT.

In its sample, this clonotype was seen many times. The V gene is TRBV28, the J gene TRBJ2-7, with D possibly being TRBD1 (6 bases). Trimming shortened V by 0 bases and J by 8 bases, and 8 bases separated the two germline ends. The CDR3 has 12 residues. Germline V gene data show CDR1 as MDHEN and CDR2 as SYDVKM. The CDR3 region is CASSLWQGKQYF. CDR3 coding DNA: TGTGCCAGCAGTTTATGGCAGGGGAAGCAGTACTTC.

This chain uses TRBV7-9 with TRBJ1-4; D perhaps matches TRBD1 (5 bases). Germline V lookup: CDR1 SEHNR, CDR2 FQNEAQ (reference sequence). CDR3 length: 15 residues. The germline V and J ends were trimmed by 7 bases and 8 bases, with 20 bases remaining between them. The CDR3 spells CASTRSRGGDEKLFF. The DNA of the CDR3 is TGTGCCAGCACCCGGAGTAGGGGAGGGGACGAAAAACTGTTTTTT.

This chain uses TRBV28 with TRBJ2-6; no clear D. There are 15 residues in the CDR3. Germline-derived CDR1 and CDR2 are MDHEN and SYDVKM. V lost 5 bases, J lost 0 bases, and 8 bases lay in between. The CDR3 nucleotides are TGTGCCAGCAGTCCCCGGTACTCTGGGGCCAACGTCCTGACTTTC. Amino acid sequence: CASSPRYSGANVLTF.

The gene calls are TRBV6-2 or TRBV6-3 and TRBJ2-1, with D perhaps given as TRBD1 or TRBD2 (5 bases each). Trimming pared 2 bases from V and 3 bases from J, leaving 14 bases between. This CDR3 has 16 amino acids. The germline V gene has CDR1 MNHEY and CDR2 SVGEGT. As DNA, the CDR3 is TGTGCCAGCAGTTACCCAGGGACCTTACTCTACAATGAGCAGTTCTTC. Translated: CASSYPGTLLYNEQFF.

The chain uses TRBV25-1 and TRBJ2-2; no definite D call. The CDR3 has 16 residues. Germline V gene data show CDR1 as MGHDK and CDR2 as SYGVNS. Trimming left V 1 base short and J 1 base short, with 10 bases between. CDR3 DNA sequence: TGTGCCAGCAGTGAATCGGGTCGGCAGAACACCGGGGAGCTGTTTTTT. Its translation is CASSESGRQNTGELFF.

CDR3 residues: CASSVGLVTGELFF. Written as DNA, the CDR3 is TGTGCCAGCAGCGTAGGGTTGGTGACCGGGGAGCTGTTTTTT. The genes are TRBV9 and TRBJ2-2; D ambiguous. Trimming took off 0 bases at V and 5 bases at J, with 8 bases between the two ends. In germline, CDR1 is SGDLS, CDR2 YYNGEE. This CDR3 contains 14 residues. The entire variable domain, with the rest obtained from reference TRBV9 and TRBJ2-2, is as follows: DSGVTQTPKHLITATGQRVTLRCSPRSGDLSVYWYQQSLDQGLQFLIQYYNGEERAKGNILERFSAQQFPDLHSELNLSSLELGDSALYFCASSVGLVTGELFFGEGSRLTVL.

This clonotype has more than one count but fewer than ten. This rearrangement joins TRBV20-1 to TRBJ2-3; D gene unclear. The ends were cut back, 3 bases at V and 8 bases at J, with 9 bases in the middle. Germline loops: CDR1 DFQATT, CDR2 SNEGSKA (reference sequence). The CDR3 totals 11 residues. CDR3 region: CSAREGATQYF. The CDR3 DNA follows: TGCAGTGCTAGGGAAGGAGCTACGCAGTATTTT.

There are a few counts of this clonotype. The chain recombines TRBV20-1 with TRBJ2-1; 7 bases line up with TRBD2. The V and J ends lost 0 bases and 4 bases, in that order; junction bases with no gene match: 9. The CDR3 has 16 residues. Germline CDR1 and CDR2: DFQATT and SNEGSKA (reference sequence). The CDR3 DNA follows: TGCAGTGCTAGAGATGAGCGGGGTTGGGGATACAATGAGCAGTTCTTC. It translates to CSARDERGWGYNEQFF.

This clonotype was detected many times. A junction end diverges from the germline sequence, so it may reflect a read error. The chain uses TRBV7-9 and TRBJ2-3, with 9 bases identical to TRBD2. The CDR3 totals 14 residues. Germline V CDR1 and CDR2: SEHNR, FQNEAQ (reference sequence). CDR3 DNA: TGTGCCAGCAGGTTAGCGGGGGACACAGATACGCAGTATTTT. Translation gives CASRLAGDTDTQYF.

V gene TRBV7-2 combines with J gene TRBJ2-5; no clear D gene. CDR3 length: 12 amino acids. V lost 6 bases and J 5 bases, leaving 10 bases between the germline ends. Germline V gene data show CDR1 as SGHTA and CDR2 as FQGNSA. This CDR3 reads CASSRPAETQYF. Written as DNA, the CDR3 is TGTGCCAGCAGTCGCCCGGCGGAGACCCAGTACTTC.

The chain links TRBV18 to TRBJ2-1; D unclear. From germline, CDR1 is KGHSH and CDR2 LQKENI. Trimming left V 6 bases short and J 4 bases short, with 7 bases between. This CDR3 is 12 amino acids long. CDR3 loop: CASSPAYNEQFF. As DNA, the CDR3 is TGTGCCAGCTCCCCGGCATACAATGAGCAGTTCTTC.

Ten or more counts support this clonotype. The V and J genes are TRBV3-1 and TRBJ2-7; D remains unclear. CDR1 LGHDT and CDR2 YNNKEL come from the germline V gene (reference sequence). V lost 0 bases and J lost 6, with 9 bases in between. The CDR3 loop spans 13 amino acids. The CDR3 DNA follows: TGTGCCAGCAGCCAAGATTTCCTCGTCGAGCAGTACTTC. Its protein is CASSQDFLVEQYF.

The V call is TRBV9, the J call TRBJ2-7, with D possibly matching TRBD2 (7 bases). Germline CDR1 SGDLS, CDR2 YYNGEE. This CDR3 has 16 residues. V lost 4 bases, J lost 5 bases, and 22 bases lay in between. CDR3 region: CASSPQEGGPWDEQYF. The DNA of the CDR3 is TGTGCCAGCAGCCCTCAAGAGGGGGGGCCTTGGGACGAGCAGTACTTC.

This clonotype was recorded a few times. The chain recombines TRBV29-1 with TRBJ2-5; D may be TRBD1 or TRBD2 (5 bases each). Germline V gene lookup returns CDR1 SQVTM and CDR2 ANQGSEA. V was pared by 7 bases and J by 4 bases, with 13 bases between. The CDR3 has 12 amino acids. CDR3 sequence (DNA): TGCAGCGCCGGGGACGGAAGAGAGACCCAGTACTTC. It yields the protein CSAGDGRETQYF.

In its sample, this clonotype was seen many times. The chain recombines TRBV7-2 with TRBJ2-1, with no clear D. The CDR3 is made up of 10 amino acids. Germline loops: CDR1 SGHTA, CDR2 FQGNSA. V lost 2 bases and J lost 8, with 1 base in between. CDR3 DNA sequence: TGTGCCAGCAGCTTATATGAGCAGTTCTTC. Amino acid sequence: CASSLYEQFF.

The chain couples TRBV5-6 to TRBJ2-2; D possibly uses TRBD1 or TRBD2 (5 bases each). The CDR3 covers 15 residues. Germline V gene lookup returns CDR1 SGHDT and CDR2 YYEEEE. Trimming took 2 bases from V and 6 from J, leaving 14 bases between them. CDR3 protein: CASSFSVGAAGELFF. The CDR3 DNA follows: TGTGCCAGCAGCTTTAGCGTTGGGGCAGCCGGGGAGCTGTTTTTT.

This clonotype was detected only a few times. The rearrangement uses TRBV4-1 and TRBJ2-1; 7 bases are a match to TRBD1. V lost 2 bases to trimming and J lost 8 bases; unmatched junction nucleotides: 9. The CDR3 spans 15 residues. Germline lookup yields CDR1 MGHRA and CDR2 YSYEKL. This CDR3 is CASSQLNRGRDEQFF. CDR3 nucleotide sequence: TGCGCCAGCAGCCAACTTAACAGGGGCAGGGATGAGCAGTTCTTC.

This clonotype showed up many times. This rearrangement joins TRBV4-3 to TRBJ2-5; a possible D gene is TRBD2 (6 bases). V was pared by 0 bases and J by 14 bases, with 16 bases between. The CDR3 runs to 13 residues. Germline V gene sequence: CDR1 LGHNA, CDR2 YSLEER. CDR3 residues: CASSQDLGRDFYF. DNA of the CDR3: TGCGCCAGCAGCCAAGATCTAGGGCGGGATTTTTACTTC.

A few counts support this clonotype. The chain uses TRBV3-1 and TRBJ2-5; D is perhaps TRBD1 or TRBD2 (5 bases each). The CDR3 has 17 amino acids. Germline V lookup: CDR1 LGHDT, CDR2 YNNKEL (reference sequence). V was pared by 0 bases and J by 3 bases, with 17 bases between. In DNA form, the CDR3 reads TGTGCCAGCAGCCAAGAATTGGGGGAGTTGGGAAAAGAGACCCAGTACTTC. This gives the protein CASSQELGELGKETQYF.

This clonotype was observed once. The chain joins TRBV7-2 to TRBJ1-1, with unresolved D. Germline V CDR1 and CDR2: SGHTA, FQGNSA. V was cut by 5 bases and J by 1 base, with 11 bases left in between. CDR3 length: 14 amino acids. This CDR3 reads CASSRGPTNTEAFF. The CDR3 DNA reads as TGTGCCAGCAGCCGAGGACCTACGAACACTGAAGCTTTCTTT.

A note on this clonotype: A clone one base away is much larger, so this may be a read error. This CDR3 is CASGESSSYNEQFF. CDR3 DNA: TGTGCCAGCGGTGAGAGTAGCTCCTACAATGAGCAGTTCTTC. V gene TRBV27 combines with J gene TRBJ2-1, with D hard to call. The CDR3 is made up of 14 amino acids. Between the trimmed V and J ends, which lost 8 bases and 0 bases, there was a span of 11 bases. Germline CDR1 and CDR2: MNHEY and SMNVEV (reference sequence).

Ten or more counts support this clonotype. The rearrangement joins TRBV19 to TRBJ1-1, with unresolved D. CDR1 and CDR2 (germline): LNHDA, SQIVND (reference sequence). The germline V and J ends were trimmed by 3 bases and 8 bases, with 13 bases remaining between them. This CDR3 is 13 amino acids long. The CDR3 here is CASSIGSLAEAFF. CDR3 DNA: TGTGCCAGTAGTATTGGGAGTCTTGCCGAAGCTTTCTTT.

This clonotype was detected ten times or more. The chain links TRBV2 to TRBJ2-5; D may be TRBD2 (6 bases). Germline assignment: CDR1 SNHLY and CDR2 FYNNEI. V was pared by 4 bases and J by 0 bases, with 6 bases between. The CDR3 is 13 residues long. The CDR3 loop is CASSASDQETQYF. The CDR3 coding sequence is TGTGCCAGCAGTGCTAGCGACCAAGAGACCCAGTACTTC.

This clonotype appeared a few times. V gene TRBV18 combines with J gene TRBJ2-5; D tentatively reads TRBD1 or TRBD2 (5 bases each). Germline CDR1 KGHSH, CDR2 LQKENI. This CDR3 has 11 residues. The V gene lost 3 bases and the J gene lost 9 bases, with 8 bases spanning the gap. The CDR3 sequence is CASSPGAAQYF. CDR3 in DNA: TGTGCCAGCTCACCCGGGGCTGCCCAGTACTTC.

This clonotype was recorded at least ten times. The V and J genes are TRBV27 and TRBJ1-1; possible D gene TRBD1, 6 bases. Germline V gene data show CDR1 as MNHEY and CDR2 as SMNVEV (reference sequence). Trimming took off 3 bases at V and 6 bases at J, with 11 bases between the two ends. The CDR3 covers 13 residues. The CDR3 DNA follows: TGTGCCAGCAGTTTGAACAGGGCATCTGAAGCTTTCTTT. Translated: CASSLNRASEAFF.

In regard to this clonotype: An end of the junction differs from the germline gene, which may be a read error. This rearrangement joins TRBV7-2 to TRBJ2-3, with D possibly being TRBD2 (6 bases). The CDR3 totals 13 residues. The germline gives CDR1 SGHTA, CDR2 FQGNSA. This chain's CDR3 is CVSSRQEGDTQYF. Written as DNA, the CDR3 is TGTGTCAGCAGCCGGCAGGAGGGGGATACGCAGTATTTT.

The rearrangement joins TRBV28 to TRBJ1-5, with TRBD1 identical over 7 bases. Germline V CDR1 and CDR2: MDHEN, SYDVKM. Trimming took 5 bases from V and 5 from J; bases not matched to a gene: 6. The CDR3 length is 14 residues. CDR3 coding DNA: TGTGCCAGCAGTGAGGACAGGCGATATCAGCCCCAGCATTTT. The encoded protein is CASSEDRRYQPQHF.

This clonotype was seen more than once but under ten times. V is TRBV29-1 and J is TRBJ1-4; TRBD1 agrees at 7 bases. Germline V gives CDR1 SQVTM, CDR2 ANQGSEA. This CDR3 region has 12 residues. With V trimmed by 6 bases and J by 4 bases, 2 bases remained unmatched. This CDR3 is CSVRQGNEKLFF. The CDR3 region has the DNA TGCAGCGTCAGACAGGGTAATGAAAAACTGTTTTTT.

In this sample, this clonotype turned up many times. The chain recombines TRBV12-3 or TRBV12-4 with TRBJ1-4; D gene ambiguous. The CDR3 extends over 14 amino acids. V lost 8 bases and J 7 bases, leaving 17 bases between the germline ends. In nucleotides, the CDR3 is TGTGCCAGCTCATCCCACGGGTACCGTGAAAAACTGTTTTTT. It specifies CASSSHGYREKLFF.